This T cell receptor beta chain emerged from a study of blood T cell repertoires in COVID-19. The CDR3 is 12 residues long. Germline values: CDR1 LGHNA, CDR2 YNFKEQ. The V gene lost 6 bases and the J gene lost 7 bases, with 13 bases spanning the gap. Assay used: immunoSEQ multiplex PCR; TCRdb lists only in-frame clones, some missing. The repertoire consists of 75,000 to 95,000 clones, with 87% occurring once and the leading ten covering roughly 18%. The receptor's source is a woman between 55 and 75 years old with COVID-19, enrolled during active disease. The chain is built from TRBV4-2 and TRBJ2-7; a possible D gene is TRBD1 (5 bases). Sequencing used peripheral blood. The CDR3 is CASSSGLKEQYF. CDR3 bases: TGTGCCAGCAGTTCAGGGTTGAAAGAGCAGTACTTC.